Each of the 12 T cell receptor beta chains below was sequenced from the same sample in a study of T cell responses to AZD1222 COVID-19 vaccine. Method: immunoSEQ multiplex PCR; TCRdb's copy keeps in-frame clones and lacks some. This table has some 200,000 clones, 90% to 95% appearing once. The material sequenced was peripheral blood, taken 28 days after the second AZD1222 dose. Receptor source: an adult who received the AZD1222 COVID-19 vaccine.

The sample holds many counts of this clone. This chain links TRBV7-5 with TRBJ2-5; the tabulated D call, TRBD2, remains unverified against the DNA. TRBV7-5 is recorded as a pseudogene. The CDR3 is 14 residues long. CDR3 nucleotide sequence: TGTGTCAGAAGCTGGACTAGCGAAAAAGAGACCCAGTACTTC. It encodes CVRSWTSEKETQYF.

V usage is TRBV24-1 and J usage is TRBJ2-5, with unresolved D. Germline V lookup: CDR1 KGHDR, CDR2 SFDVKD. V was trimmed by 1 base and J by 6 bases, leaving 2 bases between them. CDR3 length: 11 amino acids. This CDR3 reads CATSDFQTQYF. The DNA for the CDR3 is TGTGCCACCAGTGATTTTCAGACCCAGTACTTC.

The V gene is TRBV19, the J gene TRBJ2-1; unclear D gene. Germline values: CDR1 LNHDA, CDR2 SQIVND (reference sequence). The CDR3 is 12 residues long. V gave up 5 bases and J gave up 4 bases, with 6 bases separating them. The CDR3 bases are TGTGCCAGTAGTCTCCCATACAATGAGCAGTTCTTC. Its protein product is CASSLPYNEQFF.

V is TRBV7-2 and J is TRBJ1-4; D remains unclear. The CDR3 has 13 amino acids. V gave up 3 bases and J gave up 8 bases, with 10 bases separating them. The germline V gene encodes CDR1 SGHTA and CDR2 FQGNSA. The CDR3 spells CASSFNGPEKLFF. In nucleotides, the CDR3 is TGTGCCAGCAGCTTTAATGGCCCAGAAAAACTGTTTTTT.

This rearrangement joins TRBV11-2 to TRBJ1-4, with D possibly matching TRBD1 (6 bases). V lost 1 base and J 6 bases, leaving 15 bases between the germline ends. The CDR3 loop spans 16 amino acids. Germline values: CDR1 SGHAT, CDR2 FQNNGV. This chain's CDR3 is CASSLGGDKGDEKLFF. Written as DNA, the CDR3 is TGTGCCAGCAGCTTAGGAGGGGATAAGGGGGATGAAAAACTGTTTTTT.

The chain's CDR3 is CASSQAFMGELFF. The CDR3 coding sequence is TGCGCCAGCAGCCAGGCATTTATGGGGGAGCTGTTTTTT. The V and J genes are TRBV5-1 and TRBJ2-2; no clear D gene. The germline V gene encodes CDR1 SGHRS and CDR2 YFSETQ. The germline V and J ends were trimmed by 4 bases and 8 bases, with 12 bases remaining between them. This CDR3 has 13 amino acids.

CDR3 in DNA: TGTGCCAGCAGCTCCACTAGCGGGGTATTCAATGAGCAGTTCTTC. Translated, it gives CASSSTSGVFNEQFF. The chain couples TRBV3-1 (or the pseudogene TRBV3-2) to TRBJ2-1; 10 bases line up with TRBD2. CDR3 size: 15 residues. The germline gives CDR1 LGHDT, CDR2 YNNKEL (reference sequence). V trimming: 5 bases; J trimming: 6 bases; junction bases outside the gene matches: 7.

V usage is TRBV3-1 (or the pseudogene TRBV3-2) and J usage is TRBJ1-2, with D tentatively TRBD1 (5 bases). Germline CDR1 is LGHDT and CDR2 is YNNKEL (reference sequence). Trimming removed 4 bases at V and 0 bases at J, with 15 bases between. The CDR3 spans 16 residues. CDR3 in amino acids: CASSRRSGRANYGYTF. Written as DNA, the CDR3 is TGTGCCAGCAGCCGTCGGTCAGGGCGGGCTAACTATGGCTACACCTTC.

This sequence joins TRBV11-2 and TRBJ2-4; TRBD2 agrees at 7 bases. Germline loops: CDR1 SGHAT, CDR2 FQNNGV. The CDR3 contains 14 residues. V gave up 5 bases and J gave up 8 bases; unmatched junction bases: 9. The CDR3 reads CASSQGGDMDIQYF. The CDR3 nucleotides are TGTGCCAGCAGCCAGGGAGGGGATATGGACATTCAGTACTTC.

The chain combines TRBV4-2 with TRBJ1-3; TRBD1 might be the D (6 bases). Deletions cut 4 bases from V and 1 base from J, with 17 bases between. Per germline, CDR1 LGHNA and CDR2 YNFKEQ. The CDR3 length is 17 residues. CDR3 in amino acids: CASSLLDSGASGNTIYF. The CDR3 bases are TGTGCCAGCAGCCTGTTGGATTCGGGGGCGTCTGGAAACACCATATATTTT.

The DNA for the CDR3 is TGTGCCAGCAGCCCGGGACGGCGCAACGGACCCCTCCACTTT. It yields the protein CASSPGRRNGPLHF. The chain couples TRBV3-1 (or the pseudogene TRBV3-2) to TRBJ1-6, with a possible D match to TRBD1 (5 bases). This CDR3 is built from 14 residues. The V gene's germline CDR1 is LGHDT and CDR2 YNNKEL (reference sequence). V was trimmed by 4 bases and J by 12 bases, leaving 16 bases between them.

This clone was picked up one time. V is TRBV6-6 and J is TRBJ2-5, with unresolved D. With 5 bases removed from V and 2 bases from J, the gap between germline ends came to 12 bases. Looked up from germline, CDR1 is MNHNY and CDR2 is SVGAGI (reference sequence). This CDR3 has 14 amino acids. The CDR3 protein is CASSPPLRQETQYF. In DNA form, the CDR3 reads TGTGCCAGCAGTCCCCCGTTGAGGCAAGAGACCCAGTACTTC.